This TCR beta chain is drawn from a study of response to subunit inactivated influenza vaccine. Study findings and constraints: Authors suggested each seasonal flu vaccination may recruit only limited numbers of new T cells.

This clonotype appeared a single time. Its specificity is unknown. TCRdb itself ran the RT-PCR reads through MiXCR, one entry per CDR3 protein. This table has around 520,000 distinct CDR3 sequences, around 25% appearing once. The CDR3 is made up of 14 amino acids. CDR1 and CDR2 from the germline V gene are LGHNA and YSLEER. Trimming left V 7 bases short and J 4 bases short, with 17 bases between. The chain employs TRBV4-3 and TRBJ2-7; D tentatively reads TRBD1 or TRBD2 (6 bases each). Here the sequenced sample was CD4+ T cells sorted from PBMCs, taken about 5 days after vaccination. This clonotype originated in a man aged 50-59 years who received an inactivated influenza vaccine. Written as DNA, the CDR3 is TGCGCCAGCATCCGGGGGCAGGATTCGTACGAGCAGTACTTC. Translating it yields CASIRGQDSYEQYF.